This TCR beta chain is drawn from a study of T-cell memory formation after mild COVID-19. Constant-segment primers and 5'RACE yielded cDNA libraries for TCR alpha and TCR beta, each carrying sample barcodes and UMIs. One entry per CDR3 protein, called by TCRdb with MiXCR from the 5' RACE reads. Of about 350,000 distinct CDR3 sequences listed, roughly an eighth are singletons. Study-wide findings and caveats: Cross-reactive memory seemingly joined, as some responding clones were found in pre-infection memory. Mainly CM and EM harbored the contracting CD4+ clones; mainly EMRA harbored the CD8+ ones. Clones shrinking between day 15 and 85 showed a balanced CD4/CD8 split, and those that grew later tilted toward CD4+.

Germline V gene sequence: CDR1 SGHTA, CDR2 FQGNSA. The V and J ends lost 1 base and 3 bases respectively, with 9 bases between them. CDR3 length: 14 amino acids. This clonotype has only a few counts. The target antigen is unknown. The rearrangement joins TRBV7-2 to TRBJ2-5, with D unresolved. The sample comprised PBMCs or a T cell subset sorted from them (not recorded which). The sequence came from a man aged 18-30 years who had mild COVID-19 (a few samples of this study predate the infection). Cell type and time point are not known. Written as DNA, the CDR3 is TGTGCCAGCAGCTTAGTGGGCTACGAAGAGACCCAGTACTTC. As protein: CASSLVGYEETQYF. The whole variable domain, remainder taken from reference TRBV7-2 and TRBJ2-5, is GAGVSQSPSNKVTEKGKDVELRCDPISGHTALYWYRQSLGQGLEFLIYFQGNSAPDKSGLPSDRFSAERTGGSVSTLTIQRTQQEDSAVYLCASSLVGYEETQYFGPGTRLLVL.